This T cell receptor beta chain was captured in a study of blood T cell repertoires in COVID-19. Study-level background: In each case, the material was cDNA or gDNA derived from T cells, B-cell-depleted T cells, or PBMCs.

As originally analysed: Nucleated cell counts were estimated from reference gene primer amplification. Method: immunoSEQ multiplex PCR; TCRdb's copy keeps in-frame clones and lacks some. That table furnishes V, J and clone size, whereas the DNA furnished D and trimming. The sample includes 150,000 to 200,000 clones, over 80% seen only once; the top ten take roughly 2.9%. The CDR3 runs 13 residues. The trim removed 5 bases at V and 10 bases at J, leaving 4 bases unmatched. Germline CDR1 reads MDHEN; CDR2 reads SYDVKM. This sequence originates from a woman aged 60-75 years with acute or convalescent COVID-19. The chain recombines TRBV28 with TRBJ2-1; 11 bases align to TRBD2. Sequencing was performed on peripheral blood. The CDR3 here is CASSLRLAGEQFF. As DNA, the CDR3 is TGTGCCAGCAGTCTCCGACTAGCGGGGGAGCAGTTCTTC.